Following are 13 T cell receptor beta chains from one sample sequenced in a study of blood T cell repertoires in COVID-19. Clones were read by immunoSEQ multiplex PCR, and TCRdb kept only the in-frame ones, dropping some. The sample lists approximately 170,000 clones, about 80% occurring once. The sample comprised PBMCs or T cells enriched from blood (not recorded which). The receptor set was obtained from a man aged 45-60 years who had recovered from COVID-19.

The chain links TRBV18 to TRBJ1-5; no definite D call. The CDR3 contains 14 residues. Germline CDR1 and CDR2: KGHSH and LQKENI. Trimming pared 2 bases from V and 5 bases from J, leaving 10 bases between. The CDR3 DNA reads TGTGCCAGCTCACCAGACTCCGCCTATCAGCCCCAGCATTTT. Encoded protein: CASSPDSAYQPQHF.

The chain has TRBV6-4 and TRBJ2-3; 10 nucleotides align to TRBD2. The CDR3 contains 16 residues. From germline, CDR1 is MRHNA and CDR2 SNTAGT. The J segment lost 6 bases and the V segment lost 0 bases, leaving 6 bases of the junction unmatched. The CDR3 spells CASSDSASGGMDTQYF. The CDR3 coding sequence is TGTGCCAGCAGTGACTCAGCTAGCGGGGGCATGGATACGCAGTATTTT.

This chain connects TRBV3-1 (or the pseudogene TRBV3-2) to TRBJ2-6, with D maybe TRBD2 (5 bases). The germline CDR1 and CDR2 sequences are LGHDT and YNNKEL (reference sequence). V lost 9 bases and J 1 base, leaving 19 bases between the germline ends. There are 17 residues in the CDR3. Written as DNA, the CDR3 is TGTGCCAGTTTAGGAGGTCCCGACCTTTCTGGGGCCAACGTCCTGACTTTC. Protein sequence: CASLGGPDLSGANVLTF.

The chain is built from TRBV5-5 and TRBJ2-1; tentatively, D is TRBD2 (5 bases). Deletions cut 4 bases from V and 5 bases from J, with 10 bases between. CDR3 size: 13 residues. The germline V gene has CDR1 SGHKS and CDR2 YYEKEE (reference sequence). The CDR3 spells CASSTAGDNEQFF. The CDR3 DNA sequence: TGTGCCAGCAGCACCGCCGGGGACAATGAGCAGTTCTTC.

J is TRBJ1-2 and V is TRBV30, with 8 bases matching TRBD1. This CDR3 has 13 residues. Germline V gives CDR1 GTSNPN, CDR2 SVGIG (reference sequence). V lost 3 bases and J lost 4; bases outside the gene matches: 4. The CDR3 here is CAWSRGRRYGYTF. The CDR3 coding sequence is TGTGCCTGGAGCAGGGGGCGCCGCTATGGCTACACCTTC.

The chain recombines TRBV7-9 with TRBJ1-1, with TRBD1 matching over 7 bases. This CDR3 is 13 amino acids long. Germline assignment: CDR1 SEHNR and CDR2 FQNEAQ (reference sequence). V shed 11 bases and J 1 base; nucleotides not matched to a gene: 7. As DNA, the CDR3 is TGTGCCGGCCGACAGGGCCCGAACACTGAAGCTTTCTTT. The encoded protein is CAGRQGPNTEAFF.

The rearrangement links TRBV4-3 to TRBJ1-2; D remains unclear. The CDR3 has 16 amino acids. Trimming took 2 bases from V and 4 from J, leaving 17 bases between them. The germline V gene has CDR1 LGHNA and CDR2 YSLEER. CDR3 sequence reads: CASSQSYGVPGYGYTF. The CDR3 DNA reads as TGCGCCAGCAGCCAAAGTTACGGGGTTCCGGGCTATGGCTACACCTTC.

The chain recombines TRBV5-4 with TRBJ2-7; 10 bases align to TRBD1. This CDR3 has 14 residues. With 4 bases clipped from V and 6 bases from J, the junction kept 7 bases outside the gene matches. From germline, CDR1 is SGHNT and CDR2 YYREEE (reference sequence). The CDR3 loop is CASSPRQGAREQYF. In DNA form, the CDR3 reads TGTGCCAGCAGCCCGAGACAGGGGGCGCGCGAGCAGTACTTC.

The chain carries TRBV19 and TRBJ1-2; 8 bases map to TRBD1. The J segment lost 4 bases and the V segment lost 5 bases, leaving 12 bases of the junction unmatched. The germline gives CDR1 LNHDA, CDR2 SQIVND (reference sequence). This CDR3 is built from 16 residues. The CDR3 region has the DNA TGTGCCAGTAGTCTGCCACAGGGGGGGCTTATCTATGGCTACACCTTC. This translates into CASSLPQGGLIYGYTF.

The rearrangement joins TRBV6-5 to TRBJ2-7; 8 bases match TRBD1. Losses at the gene ends were 0 bases for V and 7 bases for J; bases not matched to a gene: 11. Germline-derived CDR1 and CDR2 are MNHEY and SVGAGI. The CDR3 runs 16 residues. This chain's CDR3 is CASSYSGAGQGGEQYF. DNA for the CDR3: TGTGCCAGCAGTTACTCGGGGGCCGGACAGGGCGGGGAGCAGTACTTC.

This chain uses TRBV7-3 with TRBJ1-1; D possibly corresponds to TRBD1 (5 bases). The ends were cut back, 5 bases at V and 7 bases at J, with 14 bases in the middle. CDR3 length: 13 amino acids. Germline lookup yields CDR1 SGHTA and CDR2 FQGTGA. CDR3 protein: CASSQAGGIEAFF. Written as DNA, the CDR3 is TGTGCCAGCAGCCAAGCGGGGGGGATTGAAGCTTTCTTT.

The chain couples TRBV3-1 (or the pseudogene TRBV3-2) to TRBJ1-2; 11 bases are shared with TRBD1. The trim removed 1 base at V and 8 bases at J, leaving 6 bases unmatched. The CDR3 has 15 amino acids. CDR1 is LGHDT, CDR2 YNNKEL, per germline (reference sequence). The CDR3 loop is CASSQAGTGGKGYTF. Written as DNA, the CDR3 is TGTGCCAGCAGCCAAGCAGGGACAGGGGGGAAAGGCTACACCTTC.

The rearrangement uses TRBV30 and TRBJ1-2; 9 nucleotides align to TRBD1. The junction had 2 bases not matched to a gene; V was cut back by 5 bases and J by 7 bases. The CDR3 spans 11 residues. Germline lookup yields CDR1 GTSNPN and CDR2 SVGIG (reference sequence). CDR3 in DNA: TGTGCCTGGGACAGGGGGGGTGGCTACACCTTC. The encoded protein is CAWDRGGGYTF. Full variable domain (rest looked up from reference TRBV30 and TRBJ1-2): SQTIHQWPATLVQPVGSPLSLECTVEGTSNPNLYWYRQAAGRGLQLLFYSVGIGQISSEVPQNLSASRPQDRQFILSSKKLLLSDSGFYLCAWDRGGGYTFGSGTRLTVV.